One sample yielded the 12 T cell receptor beta chains listed below, sequenced in a study of precursors of human CD4 cytotoxic T cells. TCRdb itself ran the reads through MiXCR, one entry per CDR3 protein. The sample shows over 85 distinct CDR3 sequences, 59% of them seen only once. Sorted CD4+ central memory, effector memory, IL-7R-high TEMRA and IL-7R-negative TEMRA cells underwent bulk UMI sequencing. Sequencing was performed on memory CD4+ T cells from blood (PBMCs). These receptors were obtained from a human donor in good health.

The chain uses TRBV5-1 and TRBJ2-7, with 7 bases lining up with TRBD2. The trim removed 2 bases at V and 2 bases at J, leaving 7 bases unmatched. Germline V gene sequence: CDR1 SGHRS, CDR2 YFSETQ. This CDR3 comprises 15 residues. The CDR3 bases are TGCGCCAGCAGCTTACGGGGGAGGGGCGCCTACGAGCAGTACTTC. Residues: CASSLRGRGAYEQYF.

This clonotype was counted a single time. For the CDR3, the DNA is TGTGCCAGCAGCTTAGCGGTGGGGGCAATGACTGAAGCTTTCTTT. This codes for CASSLAVGAMTEAFF. The V call is TRBV11-2, the J call TRBJ1-1; D may be TRBD1 (6 bases). CDR1 SGHAT and CDR2 FQNNGV come from the germline V gene. The CDR3 consists of 15 residues. V was trimmed by 1 base and J by 5 bases, leaving 14 bases between them.

The chain links TRBV7-2 to TRBJ1-5; possibly TRBD1 for D (5 bases). V lost 5 bases and J lost 2, with 13 bases in between. CDR3 length: 15 residues. Germline V gene sequence: CDR1 SGHTA, CDR2 FQGNSA. The CDR3 protein is CASSLGTMGNQPQHF. The CDR3 DNA follows: TGTGCCAGCAGCCTGGGGACGATGGGCAATCAGCCCCAGCATTTT. Together with reference TRBV7-2 and TRBJ1-5, the CDR3 gives the full variable domain: GAGVSQSPSNKVTEKGKDVELRCDPISGHTALYWYRQSLGQGLEFLIYFQGNSAPDKSGLPSDRFSAERTGGSVSTLTIQRTQQEDSAVYLCASSLGTMGNQPQHFGDGTRLSIL.

The chain combines TRBV20-1 with TRBJ1-1; no reliable D call. V lost 3 bases to trimming and J lost 8 bases, with 10 bases between them. Looked up from germline, CDR1 is DFQATT and CDR2 is SNEGSKA (reference sequence). The length of the CDR3 is 11 residues. CDR3 in amino acids: CSASGKAEAFF. In nucleotides, the CDR3 is TGCAGTGCTAGCGGAAAGGCAGAAGCTTTCTTT.

This clonotype is a singleton in its sample. The chain couples TRBV5-1 to TRBJ2-7; no reliable D call. This CDR3 has 14 amino acids. V dropped 4 bases and J dropped 1 base, with 12 bases sitting between them. Germline CDR1 SGHRS, CDR2 YFSETQ. The CDR3 nucleotides read TGCGCCAGCAGCCTTGGACCTCCTTCCTACGAGCAGTACTTC. Protein sequence: CASSLGPPSYEQYF.

In its sample, this clonotype is large. The chain is built from TRBV20-1 and TRBJ2-3; D call uncertain. CDR3 length equals 12 residues. V lost 4 bases and J 1 base, leaving 6 bases between the germline ends. Germline CDR1 reads DFQATT; CDR2 reads SNEGSKA (reference sequence). The CDR3 is CSATYGTDTQYF. The CDR3 nucleotides are TGCAGTGCTACTTACGGCACAGATACGCAGTATTTT.

By frequency in the sample, this clonotype is large (0.1 to 1%). V is TRBV29-1 and J is TRBJ1-2; D call uncertain. The CDR3 length is 12 residues. V lost 6 bases to trimming and J lost 3 bases, with 11 bases between them. Germline CDR1 SQVTM, CDR2 ANQGSEA. The CDR3 DNA follows: TGCAGCGTCCAAGAGGCCCACTATGGCTACACCTTC. It yields the protein CSVQEAHYGYTF.

Only a few counts were recorded for this clonotype. The chain links TRBV10-3 to TRBJ2-6; D might be TRBD1 (6 bases). Looked up from germline, CDR1 is ENHRY and CDR2 is SYGVKD. The CDR3 runs 14 residues. Trimming removed 8 bases from V and 2 bases from J, with 10 bases in between. The CDR3, as DNA: TGTGCCATCGGGACAATCGCTGGGGCCAACGTCCTGACTTTC. It translates to CAIGTIAGANVLTF.

This clonotype was observed a few times. The CDR3 region has the DNA TGTGCCAGTAGTATAAGCTCGGTTCAGCCCCAGCATTTT. Amino acid sequence: CASSISSVQPQHF. The chain uses TRBV19 and TRBJ1-5; D gene ambiguous. Between the trimmed V and J ends, which lost 2 bases and 6 bases, there was a span of 8 bases. CDR3 length equals 13 residues. Per the germline V gene, CDR1 is LNHDA and CDR2 is SQIVND (reference sequence).

The chain employs TRBV5-1 and TRBJ2-5; D remains ambiguous. V was shortened by 4 bases and J by 1 base, with 5 bases between the two germline ends. The CDR3 is made up of 12 amino acids. The germline gives CDR1 SGHRS, CDR2 YFSETQ. The CDR3 nucleotides are TGCGCCAGCAGCCCGACCCAAGAGACCCAGTACTTC. This translates into CASSPTQETQYF.

The chain combines TRBV12-3 or TRBV12-4 with TRBJ2-1; possible D gene TRBD2, 6 bases. Trimming removed 1 base from V and 14 bases from J, with 12 bases in between. This CDR3 region has 12 residues. The CDR3: CASSLGGDSKFF. The CDR3 DNA reads as TGTGCCAGCAGTTTAGGGGGGGATAGTAAGTTCTTC.

This clonotype is labeled as large. The chain is built from TRBV9 and TRBJ1-1; the match to TRBD1 covers 9 bases. Germline V gene sequence: CDR1 SGDLS, CDR2 YYNGEE. Trimming cost V 2 bases and J 1 base; bases outside gene matches: 3. This CDR3 has 15 residues. The CDR3 nucleotides read TGTGCCAGCAGCGTCCAGACAGGGGGGAACACTGAAGCTTTCTTT. Translation: CASSVQTGGNTEAFF.